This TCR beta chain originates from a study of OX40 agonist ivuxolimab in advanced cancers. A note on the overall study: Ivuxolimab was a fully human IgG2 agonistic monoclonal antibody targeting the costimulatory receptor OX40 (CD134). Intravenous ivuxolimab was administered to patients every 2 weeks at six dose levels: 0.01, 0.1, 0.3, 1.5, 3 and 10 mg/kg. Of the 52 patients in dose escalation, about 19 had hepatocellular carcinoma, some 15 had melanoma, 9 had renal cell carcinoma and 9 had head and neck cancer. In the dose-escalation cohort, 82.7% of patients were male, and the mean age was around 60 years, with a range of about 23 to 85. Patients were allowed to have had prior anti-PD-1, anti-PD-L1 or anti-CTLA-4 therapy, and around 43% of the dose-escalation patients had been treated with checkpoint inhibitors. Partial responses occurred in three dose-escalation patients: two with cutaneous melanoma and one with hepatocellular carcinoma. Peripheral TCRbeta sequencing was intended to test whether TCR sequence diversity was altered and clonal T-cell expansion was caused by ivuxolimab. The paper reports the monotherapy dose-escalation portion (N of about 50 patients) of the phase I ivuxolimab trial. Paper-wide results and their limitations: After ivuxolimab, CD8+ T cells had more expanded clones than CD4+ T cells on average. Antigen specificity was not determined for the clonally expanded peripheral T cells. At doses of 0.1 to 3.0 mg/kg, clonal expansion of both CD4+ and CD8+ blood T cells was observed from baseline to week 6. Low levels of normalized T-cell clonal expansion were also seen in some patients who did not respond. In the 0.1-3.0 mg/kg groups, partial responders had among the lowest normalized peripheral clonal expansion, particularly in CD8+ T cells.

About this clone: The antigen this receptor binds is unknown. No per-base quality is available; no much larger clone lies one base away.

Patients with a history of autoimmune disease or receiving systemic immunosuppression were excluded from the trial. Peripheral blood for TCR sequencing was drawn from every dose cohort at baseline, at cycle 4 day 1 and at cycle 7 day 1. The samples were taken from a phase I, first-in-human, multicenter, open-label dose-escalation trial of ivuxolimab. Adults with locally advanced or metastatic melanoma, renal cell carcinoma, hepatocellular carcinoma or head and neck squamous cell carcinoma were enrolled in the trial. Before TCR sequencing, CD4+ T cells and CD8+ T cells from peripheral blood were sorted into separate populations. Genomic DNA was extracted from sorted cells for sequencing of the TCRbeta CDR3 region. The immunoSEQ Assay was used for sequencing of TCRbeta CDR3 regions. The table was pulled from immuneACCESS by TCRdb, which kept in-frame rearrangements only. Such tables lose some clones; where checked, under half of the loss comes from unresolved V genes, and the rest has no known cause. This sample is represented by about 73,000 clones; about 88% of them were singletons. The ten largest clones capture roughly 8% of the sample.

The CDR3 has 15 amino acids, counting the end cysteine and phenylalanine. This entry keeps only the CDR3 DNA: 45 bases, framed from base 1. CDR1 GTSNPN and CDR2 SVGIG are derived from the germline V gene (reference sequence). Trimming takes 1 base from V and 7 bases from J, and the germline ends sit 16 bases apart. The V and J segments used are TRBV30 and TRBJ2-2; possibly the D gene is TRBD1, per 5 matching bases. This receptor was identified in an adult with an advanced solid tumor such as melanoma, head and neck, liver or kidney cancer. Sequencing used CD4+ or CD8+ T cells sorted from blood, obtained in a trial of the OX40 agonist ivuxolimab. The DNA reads TGTGCCTGGAGTGGAGCTGGGGCTAAGCTCGGGGAGCTGTTTTTT. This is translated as CAWSGAGAKLGELFF. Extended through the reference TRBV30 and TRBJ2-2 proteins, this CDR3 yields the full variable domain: SQTIHQWPATLVQPVGSPLSLECTVEGTSNPNLYWYRQAAGRGLQLLFYSVGIGQISSEVPQNLSASRPQDRQFILSSKKLLLSDSGFYLCAWSGAGAKLGELFFGEGSRLTVL.